The rows below give T cell receptor beta chains drawn from one sample of a study of regulatory T cells in long-lasting Graves disease. TCRdb called the multiplex PCR reads again in MiXCR, with one record for every CDR3 protein. The data contain 500,000 or so distinct CDR3 sequences, approximately 15% of them seen just once; the ten biggest clones take up roughly 15%. These data were likewise used in another study, on T cells in Graves' hyperthyroidism and ophthalmopathy.

Sequences were derived from peripheral blood mononuclear cells (PBMCs), sampled at new diagnosis, from a patient treated with antithyroid drugs. These receptors all come from a woman between 45 and 65 years old with Graves disease. Both conserved end residues are part of each CDR3. Each record gives: clone size, V gene, D gene, J gene, CDR3 protein, CDR3 DNA. D genes are given only for firm matches. Some rows have no size entry. The others give once, few or many, or a class for an expanded clone.

few	TRBV27	TRBD2	TRBJ2-1	CASSLTSGRYNEQFF	TGTGCCAGCAGTTTGACTAGCGGGAGGTACAATGAGCAGTTCTTC
NA	TRBV14	NA	TRBJ1-1	CASSQAEPFTEAFF	TGTGCCAGCAGCCAAGCGGAGCCCTTCACTGAAGCTTTCTTT
many	TRBV11-2	TRBD2	TRBJ2-1	CASSPDGLAGVEGEQFF	TGTGCCAGCAGCCCCGATGGACTAGCGGGAGTTGAAGGTGAGCAGTTCTTC
many	TRBV20-1	TRBD2	TRBJ2-7	CSARDRAGVYEQYF	TGCAGTGCTAGAGATCGAGCGGGAGTTTACGAGCAGTACTTC
many	TRBV28	TRBD2	TRBJ2-1	CASSLPLGASGSRNEQFF	TGTGCCAGCAGTTTACCCCTCGGGGCCAGCGGGAGTCGCAATGAGCAGTTCTTC
once	TRBV28	NA	TRBJ2-7	CASSSAGTRSYEQYF	TGTGCCAGCAGTTCAGCCGGGACAAGGTCTTACGAGCAGTACTTC
many	TRBV20-1	NA	TRBJ2-5	CSASSPQGVETQYF	TGCAGTGCTAGTTCCCCCCAGGGTGTGGAGACCCAGTACTTC
many	TRBV6-1	NA	TRBJ2-3	CASSVPVRRQDPHHTQYF	TGTGCCAGCAGTGTTCCCGTACGCCGTCAAGATCCCCACCATACGCAGTATTTT
many	TRBV28	TRBD2	TRBJ2-1	CASTKPLALSYNEQFF	TGTGCCAGCACTAAACCACTAGCGCTATCTTACAATGAGCAGTTCTTC
few	TRBV6-4	NA	TRBJ2-2	CASSRGARTGELFF	TGTGCCAGCAGTCGGGGGGCGCGCACCGGGGAGCTGTTTTTT
few	TRBV10-3	NA	TRBJ2-3	CAISEPGLRTDTQYF	TGTGCCATCAGTGAGCCCGGGCTCCGCACAGATACGCAGTATTTT
NA	TRBV4-1	TRBD1	TRBJ2-7	CASSRQGGGRPYEQYF	TGCGCCAGCAGCCGACAGGGGGGAGGACGCCCCTACGAGCAGTACTTC
many	TRBV12-3/TRBV12-4	TRBD1	TRBJ2-1	CASSTRTGSSSYNEQFF	TGTGCCAGCAGTACCCGGACAGGGTCGAGCTCCTACAATGAGCAGTTCTTC
few	TRBV28	NA	TRBJ2-7	CASSSGLLNEQYF	TGTGCCAGCAGCTCGGGGCTCTTAAATGAGCAGTACTTC
few	TRBV19	NA	TRBJ2-1	CASSIERVSEQFF	TGTGCCAGTAGTATTGAGAGGGTTAGTGAGCAGTTCTTC
few	TRBV7-9	NA	TRBJ2-5	CASSLAESAPDF	TGTGCCAGCAGCTTAGCGGAGTCAGCCCCGGACTTC
few	TRBV14	NA	TRBJ2-3	CASSQVALTDTQYF	TGTGCCAGCAGCCAAGTGGCCCTCACAGATACGCAGTATTTT
NA	TRBV30	NA	TRBJ2-7	CAWSSTSSPYEQYF	TGTGCCTGGAGTAGTACATCCTCACCCTACGAGCAGTACTTC
many	TRBV28	NA	TRBJ2-1	CASSLLVPEQFF	TGTGCCAGCAGTTTACTTGTTCCCGAGCAGTTCTTC
few	TRBV4-2	TRBD2	TRBJ2-2	CASSLSGTNTGELFF	TGTGCCAGCAGCCTTAGCGGGACGAACACCGGGGAGCTGTTTTTT
many	TRBV7-2	NA	TRBJ1-5	CASSLTALSNQPQHF	TGTGCCAGCAGCTTGACAGCCCTTAGCAATCAGCCCCAGCATTTT
few	TRBV29-1	NA	TRBJ1-1	CSVQGTEAFF	TGCAGCGTTCAGGGAACTGAAGCTTTCTTT
many	TRBV18	NA	TRBJ2-7	CASSRSGGLNYEQYF	TGTGCCAGCTCACGAAGTGGGGGACTGAACTACGAGCAGTACTTC
many	TRBV2	NA	TRBJ2-5	CASVGFHETQYF	TGTGCCAGCGTGGGGTTCCACGAGACCCAGTACTTC
many	TRBV27	NA	TRBJ2-6	CASSTSSGANVLTF	TGCGCCAGCAGCACCAGCTCTGGGGCCAACGTCCTGACTTTC
NA	TRBV7-2	TRBD2	TRBJ2-1	CASTYGTSGRGFF	TGTGCCAGTACCTACGGGACTAGCGGGAGGGGGTTCTTC
NA	TRBV27	TRBD2	TRBJ2-1	CASNGGTSGRPNEQFF	TGTGCCAGCAACGGGGGGACTAGCGGGAGGCCGAATGAGCAGTTCTTC
many	TRBV7-9	NA	TRBJ2-1	CASSLQGLAQNEQFF	TGTGCCAGCAGCCTACAGGGACTCGCGCAGAATGAGCAGTTCTTC
few	TRBV20-1	TRBD1	TRBJ2-7	CSASVDRGPSEQYF	TGCAGTGCTAGCGTCGACAGGGGGCCATCCGAGCAGTACTTC
few	TRBV15	NA	TRBJ2-7	CATSIASSSTYSYEQYF	TGTGCCACCAGCATCGCGTCAAGTAGCACCTACTCCTACGAGCAGTACTTC
many	TRBV7-8	TRBD2	TRBJ2-5	CASSPTVAGEGTQYF	TGTGCCAGCAGCCCGACGGTAGCGGGAGAAGGAACCCAGTACTTC
NA	TRBV6-1	NA	TRBJ2-3	CASNSTDTQYF	TGTGCCAGCAACAGCACAGATACGCAGTATTTT
many	TRBV5-1	NA	TRBJ2-1	CASSLEIAGPYNEQFF	TGTGCCAGCAGCTTGGAGATCGCGGGCCCCTACAATGAGCAGTTCTTC
many	TRBV28	TRBD2	TRBJ2-7	CASSLRVGSGTSYEQYF	TGTGCCAGCAGTTTAAGGGTCGGTAGCGGGACGAGCTACGAGCAGTACTTC
few	TRBV9	NA	TRBJ2-3	CASSVGRGWGTDTQYF	TGTGCCAGCAGCGTAGGCAGGGGATGGGGCACAGATACGCAGTATTTT
few	TRBV11-3	NA	TRBJ2-1	CASSGHIDNNEQFF	TGTGCCAGCAGCGGACACATCGACAACAATGAGCAGTTCTTC
few	TRBV29-1	NA	TRBJ1-1	CSVEEGRGAFF	TGCAGCGTTGAAGAGGGAAGGGGAGCTTTCTTT
NA	TRBV24-1	NA	TRBJ2-7	CATSDYNGYEQYF	TGTGCCACCAGTGATTATAACGGCTACGAGCAGTACTTC
many	TRBV3-1	TRBD2	TRBJ2-7	CASSRRAGEGEQYF	TGTGCCAGCAGCCGACGGGCGGGAGAGGGCGAGCAGTACTTC
few	TRBV20-1	TRBD1	TRBJ1-6	CSARGTDRGASPLHF	TGCAGTGCTAGGGGAACCGACAGGGGGGCTTCACCCCTCCACTTT
NA	TRBV10-3	NA	TRBJ1-2	CAISESNRGENGYTF	TGTGCCATCAGTGAGTCGAACAGAGGGGAAAATGGCTACACCTTC
few	TRBV4-1	TRBD2	TRBJ2-1	CASSQPSGRAYEQFF	TGCGCCAGCAGCCAACCCAGCGGGAGGGCATATGAGCAGTTCTTC
NA	TRBV9	TRBD2	TRBJ2-7	CASSVGGGLAGVGDEQYF	TGTGCCAGCAGCGTAGGCGGGGGTCTAGCGGGAGTAGGAGACGAGCAGTACTTC
few	TRBV14	TRBD2	TRBJ2-2	CASSVLAGGATGELFF	TGTGCCAGCAGCGTTTTAGCGGGAGGGGCGACCGGGGAGCTGTTTTTT
few	TRBV19	TRBD1	TRBJ2-4	CASSIDRTGRTKNIQYF	TGTGCCAGTAGTATCGACCGGACAGGGAGAACCAAAAACATTCAGTACTTC
NA	TRBV27	NA	TRBJ1-3	CASKSTQDFSGNTIYF	TGTGCCAGCAAATCTACACAGGACTTCTCTGGAAACACCATATATTTT
many	TRBV6-1	NA	TRBJ2-1	CASRAEHLVSHEQFF	TGTGCCAGCAGGGCGGAGCATCTAGTTTCCCACGAGCAGTTCTTC
many	TRBV20-1	NA	TRBJ1-2	CSARSRNYGYTF	TGCAGTGCTAGATCGCGGAACTATGGCTACACCTTC
NA	TRBV16	NA	TRBJ2-3	CASSPRAYPTDTQYF	TGTGCCAGCAGCCCTCGGGCCTACCCCACAGATACGCAGTATTTT
many	TRBV9	NA	TRBJ1-1	CASSAIRGDTEAFF	TGTGCCAGCAGCGCCATAAGGGGCGACACTGAAGCTTTCTTT
few	TRBV3-1	NA	TRBJ2-7	CASSQRKSRYEQYF	TGTGCCAGCAGCCAAAGGAAGTCCAGATACGAGCAGTACTTC
few	TRBV24-1	TRBD1	TRBJ2-2	CATSDTGGVGVTGELFF	TGTGCCACCAGTGATACAGGGGGCGTTGGGGTCACCGGGGAGCTGTTTTTT
few	TRBV27	NA	TRBJ2-5	CASSAYRGLETQYF	TGTGCCAGCAGTGCGTACAGGGGACTGGAGACCCAGTACTTC
many	TRBV2	TRBD1	TRBJ2-1	CASRWPGQGIGNEQFF	TGTGCCAGCAGGTGGCCTGGACAGGGGATAGGCAATGAGCAGTTCTTC
many	TRBV20-1	NA	TRBJ2-1	CSASPLATAGYNEQFF	TGCAGTGCTAGCCCCCTCGCCACCGCGGGGTACAATGAGCAGTTCTTC
many	TRBV24-1	TRBD1	TRBJ2-1	CATSRQGNEQFF	TGTGCCACCAGCAGACAGGGCAATGAGCAGTTCTTC